This T cell receptor beta chain stems from a study of blood T cell repertoires in COVID-19. Study in general: Collection of acute and convalescent COVID-19 samples took place in the United States, Italy and Spain.

Sequencing was performed with immunoSEQ multiplex PCR; in TCRdb, only in-frame clones are kept and a portion is missing. The sample carries about 150,000 clones, around nine tenths recorded once. This CDR3 is 14 amino acids long. Between the trimmed V and J ends, which lost 4 bases and 0 bases, there was a span of 7 bases. Germline CDR1 is MDHEN and CDR2 is SYDVKM. The receptor's source is a man aged 55 to 69 with active or convalescent COVID-19. The genes are TRBV28 and TRBJ1-5; D possibly corresponds to TRBD1 (5 bases). The sample consisted of peripheral blood. The CDR3 reads CASSSGFSNQPQHF. CDR3 nucleotide sequence: TGTGCCAGCAGTTCAGGGTTTAGCAATCAGCCCCAGCATTTT.